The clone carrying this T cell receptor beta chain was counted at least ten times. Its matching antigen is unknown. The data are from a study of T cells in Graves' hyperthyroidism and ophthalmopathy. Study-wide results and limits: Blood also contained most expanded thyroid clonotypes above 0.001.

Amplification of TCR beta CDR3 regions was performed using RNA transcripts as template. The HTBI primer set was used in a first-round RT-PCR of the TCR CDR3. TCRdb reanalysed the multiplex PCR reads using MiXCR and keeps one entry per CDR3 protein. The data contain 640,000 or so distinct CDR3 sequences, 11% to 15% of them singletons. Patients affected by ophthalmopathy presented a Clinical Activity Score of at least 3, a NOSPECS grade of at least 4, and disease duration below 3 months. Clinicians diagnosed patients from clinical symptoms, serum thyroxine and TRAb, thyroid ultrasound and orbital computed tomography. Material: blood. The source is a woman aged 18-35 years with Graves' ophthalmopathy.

Here the CDR3 reads CASRDTSARITDTQYF. CDR3 DNA: TGTGCCAGCAGGGATACTAGCGCCAGGATCACAGATACGCAGTATTTT. The chain is built from TRBV28 and TRBJ2-3; 7 positions match TRBD2. Trimming removed 6 bases from V and 2 bases from J; junction bases left unmatched: 11. Germline values: CDR1 MDHEN, CDR2 SYDVKM. This CDR3 has 16 amino acids. The complete variable domain, with remaining parts taken from reference TRBV28 and TRBJ2-3, reads DVKVTQSSRYLVKRTGEKVFLECVQDMDHENMFWYRQDPGLGLRLIYFSYDVKMKEKGDIPEGYSVSREKKERFSLILESASTNQTSMYLCASRDTSARITDTQYFGPGTRLTVL.